The 24 T cell receptor beta chains below were found in one sample sequenced in a study of T cell changes during pregnancy in multiple sclerosis. Clones were sequenced by immunoSEQ multiplex PCR, and TCRdb holds only the in-frame ones, with some missing. The sample yields 85,000 to 110,000 clones, roughly 93% seen once. This specimen consisted of peripheral blood, obtained after pregnancy. The origin of the receptors is a female donor with multiple sclerosis, enrolled in a pregnancy study.

CDR3 loop: CASSSTGFQPQHF. DNA for the CDR3: TGTGCCAGCAGTTCCACAGGGTTTCAGCCCCAGCATTTT. This rearrangement joins TRBV27 to TRBJ1-5, with D tentatively TRBD1 (6 bases). Germline values: CDR1 MNHEY, CDR2 SMNVEV (reference sequence). This CDR3 is 13 amino acids long. Between the trimmed V and J ends, which lost 4 bases and 6 bases, there was a span of 10 bases.

J is TRBJ2-7 and V is TRBV9; TRBD2 matches 9 bases. The CDR3 totals 16 residues. The J segment lost 6 bases and the V segment lost 0 bases, leaving 10 bases of the junction unmatched. Per germline, CDR1 SGDLS and CDR2 YYNGEE. As DNA, the CDR3 is TGTGCCAGCAGCGTAGGGGGGACTAGCCCGTCTAGCGAGCAGTACTTC. This encodes CASSVGGTSPSSEQYF. Combining the CDR3 with reference TRBV9 and TRBJ2-7 gives the whole variable domain DSGVTQTPKHLITATGQRVTLRCSPRSGDLSVYWYQQSLDQGLQFLIQYYNGEERAKGNILERFSAQQFPDLHSELNLSSLELGDSALYFCASSVGGTSPSSEQYFGPGTRLTVT.

This chain joins TRBV5-1 and TRBJ2-2; D possibly corresponds to TRBD2 (5 bases). Deletions cut 8 bases from V and 0 bases from J, with 14 bases between. This CDR3 region has 15 residues. Germline lookup yields CDR1 SGHRS and CDR2 YFSETQ. CDR3 sequence: CASTPRGTNTGELFF. The CDR3 DNA reads as TGCGCCAGTACCCCCCGGGGAACGAACACCGGGGAGCTGTTTTTT.

CDR3 sequence: CASSLTDKAGYTF. CDR3 DNA: TGTGCCAGCAGCTTAACGGACAAAGCTGGCTACACCTTC. The chain recombines TRBV7-3 with TRBJ1-2; a possible D gene is TRBD1 (5 bases). V was pared by 0 bases and J by 7 bases, with 9 bases between. Germline V gives CDR1 SGHTA, CDR2 FQGTGA. This CDR3 spans 13 amino acids.

The chain carries TRBV6-5 and TRBJ1-4; no definite D call. CDR3 length equals 14 residues. Germline-derived CDR1 and CDR2 are MNHEY and SVGAGI. V lost 6 bases, J lost 4 bases, and 12 bases lay in between. CDR3 bases: TGTGCCAGCAGCGCTGTCGAGTTTAATGAAAAACTGTTTTTT. Translation gives CASSAVEFNEKLFF.

The chain recombines TRBV25-1 with TRBJ1-1, with a tentative D call TRBD1 (6 bases). This CDR3 region has 17 residues. With 1 base removed from V and 1 base from J, the gap between germline ends came to 16 bases. Germline values: CDR1 MGHDK, CDR2 SYGVNS. The CDR3: CASSESGQRQENTEAFF. Written as DNA, the CDR3 is TGTGCCAGCAGTGAATCCGGACAGCGACAGGAGAACACTGAAGCTTTCTTT.

The rearrangement joins TRBV4-1 to TRBJ1-2, with 10 bases that match TRBD1. V shed 0 bases and J 4 bases; nucleotides not matched to a gene: 5. The CDR3 consists of 16 residues. CDR1 is MGHRA and CDR2 is YSYEKL in the germline V gene. The CDR3 region is CASSQDPGQGIYGYTF. The CDR3 region has the DNA TGCGCCAGCAGCCAAGATCCGGGACAGGGGATCTATGGCTACACCTTC.

The rearrangement links TRBV25-1 to TRBJ2-5, with TRBD1 as a possible D gene (6 bases). The V gene lost 8 bases and the J gene lost 6 bases, with 16 bases spanning the gap. CDR3 length: 13 residues. Looked up from germline, CDR1 is MGHDK and CDR2 is SYGVNS. The CDR3 sequence: CASGSRTEKTQYF. Here the CDR3 DNA reads TGTGCCAGCGGATCCCGGACAGAAAAGACCCAGTACTTC. Full variable domain (rest looked up from reference TRBV25-1 and TRBJ2-5): EADIYQTPRYLVIGTGKKITLECSQTMGHDKMYWYQQDPGMELHLIHYSYGVNSTEKGDLSSESTVSRIRTEHFPLTLESARPSHTSQYLCASGSRTEKTQYFGPGTRLLVL.

The V call is TRBV5-1, the J call TRBJ2-2; D not resolved. Trimming pared 4 bases from V and 9 bases from J, leaving 10 bases between. The CDR3 runs 12 residues. Germline values: CDR1 SGHRS, CDR2 YFSETQ. The CDR3 sequence: CASSDGVRELFF. The CDR3 nucleotides read TGCGCCAGCAGCGACGGAGTTCGGGAGCTGTTTTTT.

This sequence joins TRBV14 and TRBJ2-1, with 9 bases that match TRBD2. V trimming: 1 base; J trimming: 4 bases; junction bases outside the gene matches: 5. The germline CDR1 and CDR2 sequences are SGHDN and FVKESK. This CDR3 is built from 16 residues. This CDR3 reads CASSQVGAGGYNEQFF. The DNA for the CDR3 is TGTGCCAGCAGCCAAGTCGGGGCGGGGGGGTACAATGAGCAGTTCTTC.

The rearrangement links TRBV7-2 to TRBJ2-1; 14 bases are shared with TRBD2. V lost 5 bases to trimming and J lost 9 bases; unmatched junction nucleotides: 6. The germline V gene encodes CDR1 SGHTA and CDR2 FQGNSA. This CDR3 is 15 amino acids long. In nucleotides, the CDR3 is TGTGCCAGCAGCCTGACTAGCGGGGGGGCCCTTGAGCAGTTCTTC. Protein sequence: CASSLTSGGALEQFF.

The V call is TRBV4-1, the J call TRBJ2-1; the match to TRBD1 covers 9 bases. From germline, CDR1 is MGHRA and CDR2 YSYEKL. The CDR3 spans 16 residues. V dropped 0 bases and J dropped 8; count of bases not matched to a gene: 8. CDR3 coding DNA: TGCGCCAGCAGCCAAGAGGCGGGACAGGGACTTGATGAGCAGTTCTTC. Protein: CASSQEAGQGLDEQFF.

This clone showed up just once. The CDR3 nucleotides are TGTGCCAGCAGCCAAGGTCAGCGACAGGAGGTCTACGAGCAGTACTTC. It is translated as CASSQGQRQEVYEQYF. This rearrangement joins TRBV14 to TRBJ2-7; maybe TRBD1 (6 bases). Trimming shortened V by 1 base and J by 3 bases, and 16 bases separated the two germline ends. Germline assignment: CDR1 SGHDN and CDR2 FVKESK. The CDR3 is 16 amino acids.

This chain uses TRBV5-7 with TRBJ1-1, with 12 positions matching TRBD1. TRBV5-7 is an ORF, and what it does is uncertain. J lost 5 bases, V lost 4 bases, and 15 bases had no gene match. The CDR3 extends over 18 amino acids. This chain's CDR3 is CASSAQGIRDRGHTEAFF. CDR3 in DNA: TGTGCCAGCAGCGCGCAAGGAATTCGGGACAGGGGGCATACTGAAGCTTTCTTT.

The V gene is TRBV6-6, the J gene TRBJ1-3, with D tentatively TRBD1 (6 bases). The V gene lost 6 bases and the J gene lost 0 bases, with 12 bases spanning the gap. The CDR3 has 15 amino acids. CDR1 is MNHNY and CDR2 is SVGAGI in the germline V gene (reference sequence). The CDR3 DNA sequence: TGTGCCAGCAGCCTACAGGGCTTCTCTGGAAACACCATATATTTT. Protein: CASSLQGFSGNTIYF.

This chain uses TRBV28 with TRBJ2-1, with D possibly being TRBD1 (6 bases). CDR1 is MDHEN and CDR2 is SYDVKM in the germline V gene. With 5 bases removed from V and 12 bases from J, the gap between germline ends came to 23 bases. CDR3 length: 15 residues. CDR3: CASSPHRAVNLWQFF. The CDR3 bases are TGTGCCAGCAGTCCACACAGGGCGGTGAACCTTTGGCAGTTCTTC. Combining the CDR3 with reference TRBV28 and TRBJ2-1 gives the whole variable domain DVKVTQSSRYLVKRTGEKVFLECVQDMDHENMFWYRQDPGLGLRLIYFSYDVKMKEKGDIPEGYSVSREKKERFSLILESASTNQTSMYLCASSPHRAVNLWQFFGPGTRLTVL.

The rearrangement uses TRBV6-1 and TRBJ1-1; no clear D gene. Germline CDR1 and CDR2: MNHNS and SASEGT. Trimming pared 1 base from V and 0 bases from J, leaving 6 bases between. The CDR3 is 14 residues long. This CDR3 is CASSEEELNTEAFF. CDR3 DNA: TGTGCCAGCAGTGAAGAGGAGTTGAACACTGAAGCTTTCTTT.

On this clone: The sample contains more than one DNA sequence encoding this CDR3. This chain links TRBV5-1 with TRBJ2-1; TRBD2 matches at 10 bases. Germline lookup yields CDR1 SGHRS and CDR2 YFSETQ. The CDR3 length is 15 residues. V lost 2 bases to trimming and J lost 7 bases; unmatched junction nucleotides: 6. CDR3 in DNA: TGCGCCAGCAGCTTAGCGGGAGGGCCGGGTAATGAGCAGTTCTTC. It codes for CASSLAGGPGNEQFF.

V is TRBV19 and J is TRBJ2-7; 7 bases fit TRBD1. Germline CDR1 reads LNHDA; CDR2 reads SQIVND (reference sequence). CDR3 length equals 15 residues. Trimming at V came to 3 bases and at J to 4 bases, leaving 9 bases not matched to a gene. The CDR3 region has the DNA TGTGCCAGTAGTATGGGAGACAGGGCGTCTTACGAGCAGTACTTC. Encoded protein: CASSMGDRASYEQYF. Drawing the rest from reference TRBV19 and TRBJ2-7, the complete variable domain is DGGITQSPKYLFRKEGQNVTLSCEQNLNHDAMYWYRQDPGQGLRLIYYSQIVNDFQKGDIAEGYSVSREKKESFPLTVTSAQKNPTAFYLCASSMGDRASYEQYFGPGTRLTVT.

This clone was recorded only once. The chain employs TRBV19 and TRBJ2-1, with a possible D match to TRBD1 (5 bases). This CDR3 spans 16 amino acids. Trimming took 1 base from V and 4 from J, leaving 14 bases between them. Germline V gene data show CDR1 as LNHDA and CDR2 as SQIVND (reference sequence). CDR3 nucleotides: TGTGCCAGTAGTATAGCCGCAGGGTCCTCGTACAATGAGCAGTTCTTC. Its protein product is CASSIAAGSSYNEQFF. Full variable domain (missing parts from reference TRBV19 and TRBJ2-1): DGGITQSPKYLFRKEGQNVTLSCEQNLNHDAMYWYRQDPGQGLRLIYYSQIVNDFQKGDIAEGYSVSREKKESFPLTVTSAQKNPTAFYLCASSIAAGSSYNEQFFGPGTRLTVL.

The chain is built from TRBV9 and TRBJ1-5, with D possibly TRBD1 on 6 matching bases. The V gene lost 5 bases and the J gene lost 0 bases, with 12 bases spanning the gap. CDR1 is SGDLS and CDR2 is YYNGEE in the germline V gene. The CDR3 contains 15 residues. CDR3 coding DNA: TGTGCCAGCAGTTCCTCAGGGGATAGCAATCAGCCCCAGCATTTT. Translating gives CASSSSGDSNQPQHF.

The chain combines TRBV27 with TRBJ2-1; 11 nucleotides line up with TRBD1. V dropped 4 bases and J dropped 7; count of bases not matched to a gene: 3. CDR1 is MNHEY and CDR2 is SMNVEV in the germline V gene (reference sequence). This CDR3 is 14 amino acids long. The CDR3 loop is CASSWGTGGNEQFF. The CDR3 bases are TGTGCCAGCAGTTGGGGGACAGGGGGGAATGAGCAGTTCTTC.

The genes are TRBV11-3 and TRBJ2-7; possibly TRBD1 for D (5 bases). The germline gives CDR1 SGHNT, CDR2 YENEEA. V gave up 4 bases and J gave up 6 bases, with 10 bases separating them. The CDR3 consists of 12 residues. CDR3 sequence: CASSSQGPEQYF. The DNA for the CDR3 is TGTGCCAGCAGCTCGCAGGGTCCCGAGCAGTACTTC.

The chain joins TRBV15 to TRBJ2-3, with D maybe TRBD2 (5 bases). This CDR3 contains 15 residues. V lost 8 bases, J lost 1 base, and 16 bases lay in between. Germline loops: CDR1 LNHNV, CDR2 YYDKDF (reference sequence). The chain's CDR3 is CATQEDTLGTDTQYF. CDR3 coding DNA: TGTGCCACCCAGGAGGATACCCTTGGCACAGATACGCAGTATTTT. The full variable domain, in which reference TRBV15 and TRBJ2-3 provide the parts outside the CDR3, is DAMVIQNPRYQVTQFGKPVTLSCSQTLNHNVMYWYQQKSSQAPKLLFHYYDKDFNNEADTPDNFQSRRPNTSFCFLDIRSPGLGDTAMYLCATQEDTLGTDTQYFGPGTRLTVL.